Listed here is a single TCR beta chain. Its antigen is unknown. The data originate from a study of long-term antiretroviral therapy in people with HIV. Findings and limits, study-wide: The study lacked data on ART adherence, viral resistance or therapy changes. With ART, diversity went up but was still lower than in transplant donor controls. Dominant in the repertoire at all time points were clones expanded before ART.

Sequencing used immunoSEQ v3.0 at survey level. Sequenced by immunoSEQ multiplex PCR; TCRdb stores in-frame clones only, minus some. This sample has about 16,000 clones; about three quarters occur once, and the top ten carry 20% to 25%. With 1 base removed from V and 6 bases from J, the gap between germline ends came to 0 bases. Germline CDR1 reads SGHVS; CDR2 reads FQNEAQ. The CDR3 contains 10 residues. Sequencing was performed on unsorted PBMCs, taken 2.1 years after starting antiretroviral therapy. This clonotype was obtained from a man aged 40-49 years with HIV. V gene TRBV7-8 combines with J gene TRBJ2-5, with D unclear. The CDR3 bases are TGTGCCAGCAGCTTAGAGACCCAGTACTTC. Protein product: CASSLETQYF.